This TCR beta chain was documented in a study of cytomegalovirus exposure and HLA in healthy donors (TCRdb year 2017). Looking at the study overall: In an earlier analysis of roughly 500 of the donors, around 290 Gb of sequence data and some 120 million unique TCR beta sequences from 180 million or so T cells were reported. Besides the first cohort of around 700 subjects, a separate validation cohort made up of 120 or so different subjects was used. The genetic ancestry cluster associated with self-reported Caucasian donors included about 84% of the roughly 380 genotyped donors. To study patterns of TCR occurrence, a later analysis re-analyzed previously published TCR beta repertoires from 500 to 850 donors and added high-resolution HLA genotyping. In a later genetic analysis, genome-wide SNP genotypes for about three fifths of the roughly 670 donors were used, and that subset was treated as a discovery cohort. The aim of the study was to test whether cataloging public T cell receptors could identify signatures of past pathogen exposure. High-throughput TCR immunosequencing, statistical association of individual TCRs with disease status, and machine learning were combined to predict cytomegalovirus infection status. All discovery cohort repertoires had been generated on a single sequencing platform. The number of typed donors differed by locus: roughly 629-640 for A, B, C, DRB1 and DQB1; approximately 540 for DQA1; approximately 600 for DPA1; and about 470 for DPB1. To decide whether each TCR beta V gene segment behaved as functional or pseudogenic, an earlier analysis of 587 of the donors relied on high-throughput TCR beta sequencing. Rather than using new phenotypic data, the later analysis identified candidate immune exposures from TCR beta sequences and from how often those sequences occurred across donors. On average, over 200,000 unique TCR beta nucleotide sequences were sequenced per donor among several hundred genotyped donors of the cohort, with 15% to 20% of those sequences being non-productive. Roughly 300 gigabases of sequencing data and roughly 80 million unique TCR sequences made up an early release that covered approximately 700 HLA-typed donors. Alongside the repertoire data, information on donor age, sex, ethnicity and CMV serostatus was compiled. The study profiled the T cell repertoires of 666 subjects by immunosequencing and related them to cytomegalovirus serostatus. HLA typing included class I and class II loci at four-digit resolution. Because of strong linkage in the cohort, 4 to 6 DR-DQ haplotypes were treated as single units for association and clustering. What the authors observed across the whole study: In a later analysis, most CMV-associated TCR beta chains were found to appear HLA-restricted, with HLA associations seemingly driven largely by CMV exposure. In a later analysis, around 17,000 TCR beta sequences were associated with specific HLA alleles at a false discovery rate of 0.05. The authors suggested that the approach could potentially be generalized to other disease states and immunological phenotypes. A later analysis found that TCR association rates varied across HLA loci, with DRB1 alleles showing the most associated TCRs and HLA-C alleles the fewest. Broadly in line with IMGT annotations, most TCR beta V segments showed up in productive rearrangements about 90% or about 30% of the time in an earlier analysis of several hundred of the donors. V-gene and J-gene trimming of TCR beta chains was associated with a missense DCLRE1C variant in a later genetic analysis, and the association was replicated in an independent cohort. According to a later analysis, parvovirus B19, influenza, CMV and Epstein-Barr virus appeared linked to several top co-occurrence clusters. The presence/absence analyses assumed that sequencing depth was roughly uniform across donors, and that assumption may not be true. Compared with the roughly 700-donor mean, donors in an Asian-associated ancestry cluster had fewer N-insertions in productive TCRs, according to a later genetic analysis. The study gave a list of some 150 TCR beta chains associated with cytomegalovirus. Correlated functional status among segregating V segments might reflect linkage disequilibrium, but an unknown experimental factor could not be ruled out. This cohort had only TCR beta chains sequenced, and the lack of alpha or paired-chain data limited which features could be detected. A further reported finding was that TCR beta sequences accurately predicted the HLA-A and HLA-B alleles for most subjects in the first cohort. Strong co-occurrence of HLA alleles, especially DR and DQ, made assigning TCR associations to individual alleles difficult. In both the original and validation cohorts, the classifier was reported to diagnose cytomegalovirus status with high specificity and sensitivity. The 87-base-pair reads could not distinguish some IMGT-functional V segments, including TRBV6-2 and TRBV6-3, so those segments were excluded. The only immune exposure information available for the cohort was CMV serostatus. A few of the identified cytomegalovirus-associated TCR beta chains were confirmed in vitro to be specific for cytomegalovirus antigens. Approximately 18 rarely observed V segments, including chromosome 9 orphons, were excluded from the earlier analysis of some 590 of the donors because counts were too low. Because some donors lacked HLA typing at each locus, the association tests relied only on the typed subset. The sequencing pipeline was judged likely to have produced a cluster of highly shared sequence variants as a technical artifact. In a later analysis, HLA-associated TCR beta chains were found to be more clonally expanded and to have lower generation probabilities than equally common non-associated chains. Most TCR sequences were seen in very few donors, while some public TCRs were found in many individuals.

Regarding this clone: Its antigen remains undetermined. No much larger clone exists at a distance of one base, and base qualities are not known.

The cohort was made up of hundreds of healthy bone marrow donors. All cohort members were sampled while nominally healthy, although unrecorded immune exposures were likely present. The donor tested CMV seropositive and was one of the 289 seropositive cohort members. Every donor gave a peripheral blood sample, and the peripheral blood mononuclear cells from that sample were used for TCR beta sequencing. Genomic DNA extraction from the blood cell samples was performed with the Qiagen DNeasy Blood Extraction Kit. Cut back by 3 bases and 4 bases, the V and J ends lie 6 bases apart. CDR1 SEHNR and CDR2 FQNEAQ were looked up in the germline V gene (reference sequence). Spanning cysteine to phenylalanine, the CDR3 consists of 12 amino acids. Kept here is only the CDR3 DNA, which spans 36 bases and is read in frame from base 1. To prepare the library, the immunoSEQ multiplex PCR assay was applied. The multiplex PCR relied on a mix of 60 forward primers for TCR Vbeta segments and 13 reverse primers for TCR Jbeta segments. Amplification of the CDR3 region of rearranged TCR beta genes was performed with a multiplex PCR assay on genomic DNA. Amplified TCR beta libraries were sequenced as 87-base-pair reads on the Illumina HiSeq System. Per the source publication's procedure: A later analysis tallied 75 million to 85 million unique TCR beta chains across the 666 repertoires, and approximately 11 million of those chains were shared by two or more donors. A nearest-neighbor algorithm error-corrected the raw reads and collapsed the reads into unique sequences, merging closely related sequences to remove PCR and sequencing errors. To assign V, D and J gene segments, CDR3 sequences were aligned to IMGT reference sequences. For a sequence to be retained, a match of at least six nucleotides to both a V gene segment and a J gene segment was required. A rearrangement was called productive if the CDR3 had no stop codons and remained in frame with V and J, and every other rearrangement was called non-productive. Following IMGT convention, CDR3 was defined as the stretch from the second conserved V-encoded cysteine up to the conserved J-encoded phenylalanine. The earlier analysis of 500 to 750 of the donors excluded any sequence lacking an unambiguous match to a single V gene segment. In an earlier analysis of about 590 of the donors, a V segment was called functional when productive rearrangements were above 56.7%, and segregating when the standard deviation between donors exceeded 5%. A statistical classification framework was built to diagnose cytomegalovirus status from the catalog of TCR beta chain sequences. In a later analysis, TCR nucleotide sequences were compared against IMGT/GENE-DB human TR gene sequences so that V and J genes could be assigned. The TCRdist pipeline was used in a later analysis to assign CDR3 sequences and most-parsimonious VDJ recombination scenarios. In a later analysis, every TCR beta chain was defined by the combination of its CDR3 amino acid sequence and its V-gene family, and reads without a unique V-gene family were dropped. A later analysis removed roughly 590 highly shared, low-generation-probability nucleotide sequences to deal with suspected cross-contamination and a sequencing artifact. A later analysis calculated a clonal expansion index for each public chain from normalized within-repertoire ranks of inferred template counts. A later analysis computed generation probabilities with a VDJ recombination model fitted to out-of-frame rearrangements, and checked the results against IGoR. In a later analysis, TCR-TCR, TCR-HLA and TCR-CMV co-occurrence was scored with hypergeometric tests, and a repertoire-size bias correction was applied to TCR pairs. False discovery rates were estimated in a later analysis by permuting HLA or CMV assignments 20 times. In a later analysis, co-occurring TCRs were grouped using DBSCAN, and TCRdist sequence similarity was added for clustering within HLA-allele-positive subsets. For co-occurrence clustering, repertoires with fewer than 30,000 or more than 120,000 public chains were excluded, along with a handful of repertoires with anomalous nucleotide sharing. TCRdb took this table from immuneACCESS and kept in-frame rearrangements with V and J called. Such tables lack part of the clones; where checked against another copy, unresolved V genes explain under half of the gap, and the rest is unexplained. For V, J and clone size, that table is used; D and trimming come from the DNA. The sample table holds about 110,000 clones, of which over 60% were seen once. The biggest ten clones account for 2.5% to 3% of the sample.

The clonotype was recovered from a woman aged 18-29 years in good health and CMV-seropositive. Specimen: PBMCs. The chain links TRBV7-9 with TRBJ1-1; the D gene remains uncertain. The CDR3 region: CASSFEGTEAFF. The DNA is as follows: TGTGCCAGCAGCTTCGAGGGCACTGAAGCTTTCTTT.